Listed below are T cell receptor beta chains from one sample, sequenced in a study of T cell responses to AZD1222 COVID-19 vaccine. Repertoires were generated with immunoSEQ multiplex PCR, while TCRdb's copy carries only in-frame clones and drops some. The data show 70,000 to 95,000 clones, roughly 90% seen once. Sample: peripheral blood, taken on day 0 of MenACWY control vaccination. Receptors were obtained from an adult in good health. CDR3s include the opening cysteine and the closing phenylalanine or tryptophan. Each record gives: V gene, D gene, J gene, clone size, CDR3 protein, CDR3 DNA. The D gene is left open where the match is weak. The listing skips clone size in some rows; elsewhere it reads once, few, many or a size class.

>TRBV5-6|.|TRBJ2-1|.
CASSLAVYNEQFF
TGTGCCAGCAGCTTGGCGGTCTACAATGAGCAGTTCTTC
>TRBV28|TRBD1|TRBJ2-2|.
CASQGDVNTGELFF
TGTGCCAGCCAGGGGGACGTAAACACCGGGGAGCTGTTTTTT
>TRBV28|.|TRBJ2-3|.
CATRGETPSSDTQYF
TGTGCCACCAGGGGGGAGACCCCCTCGAGCGATACGCAGTATTTT
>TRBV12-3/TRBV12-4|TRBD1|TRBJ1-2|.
CASKLDRGYGYTF
TGTGCCAGCAAATTGGACAGGGGCTATGGCTACACCTTC
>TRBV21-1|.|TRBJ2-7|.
CASSHLDRSNSGQYF
TGTGCCAGCAGCCACCTAGACAGGTCTAACTCGGGGCAGTACTTC
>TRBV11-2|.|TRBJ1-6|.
CASSLFRSSSESSPLHF
TGTGCCAGCAGCTTATTCAGGTCTTCTAGCGAGAGTTCACCCCTCCACTTT
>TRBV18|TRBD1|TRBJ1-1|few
CASSPRQGEAFF
TGTGCCAGCTCACCCAGACAGGGCGAAGCTTTCTTT
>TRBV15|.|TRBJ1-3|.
CATSRDRAAAGRNTIYF
TGTGCCACCAGCAGAGATCGGGCGGCGGCCGGTCGAAACACCATATATTTT
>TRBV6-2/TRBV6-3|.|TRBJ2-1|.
CASSLHRVAAYNEQFF
TGTGCCAGCAGCCTCCATCGGGTAGCGGCTTACAATGAGCAGTTCTTC
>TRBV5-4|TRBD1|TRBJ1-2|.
CASSLWTGGTYGYTF
TGTGCCAGCAGCCTCTGGACAGGGGGCACCTATGGCTACACCTTC
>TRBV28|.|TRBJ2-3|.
CASSFTPTDTQYF
TGTGCCAGCAGTTTCACCCCCACAGATACGCAGTATTTT
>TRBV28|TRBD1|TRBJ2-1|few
CASSGTAYNEQFF
TGTGCCAGCTCCGGGACAGCTTACAATGAGCAGTTCTTC
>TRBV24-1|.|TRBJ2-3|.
CATIRAEGATDTQYF
TGTGCCACCATTCGAGCGGAAGGGGCCACAGATACGCAGTATTTT
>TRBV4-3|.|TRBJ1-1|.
CASSLQGSEAFF
TGCGCCAGCAGCCTTCAAGGGTCTGAAGCTTTCTTT
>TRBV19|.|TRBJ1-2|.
CASSAGDAGLNGYTF
TGTGCCAGTAGTGCCGGGGACGCCGGATTAAATGGCTACACCTTC
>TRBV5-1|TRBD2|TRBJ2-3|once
CASSLESARTRMSGDTQYF
TGCGCCAGCAGCTTGGAATCGGCACGGACTAGAATGTCGGGGGATACGCAGTATTTT
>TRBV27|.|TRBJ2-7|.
CASSSGPKFYEQYF
TGTGCCAGCAGTTCTGGGCCCAAATTCTACGAGCAGTACTTC
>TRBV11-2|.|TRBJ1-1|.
CASSWGLEAFF
TGTGCCAGCAGCTGGGGGCTCGAGGCTTTCTTT
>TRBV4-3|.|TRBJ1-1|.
CASSQVIRHFFTEAFF
TGCGCCAGCAGCCAAGTAATTCGTCACTTTTTTACTGAAGCTTTCTTT
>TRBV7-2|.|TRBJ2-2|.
CASSSRLAGELFF
TGTGCCAGCAGCTCCCGGTTGGCCGGGGAGCTGTTTTTT
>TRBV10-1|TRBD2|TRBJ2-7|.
CASSSGTSGYEQYF
TGCGCCAGCAGTTCCGGGACTAGCGGCTACGAGCAGTACTTC
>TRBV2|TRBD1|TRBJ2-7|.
CASSVSGTGLSYEQYF
TGTGCCAGCAGTGTATCCGGGACAGGGCTCTCCTACGAGCAGTACTTC
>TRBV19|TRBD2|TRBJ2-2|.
CASSIDGVGLAGVRDTGELFF
TGTGCCAGTAGTATAGATGGGGTGGGACTAGCGGGAGTGAGGGACACCGGGGAGCTGTTTTTT